The clone carrying this T cell receptor (beta chain) has a count of ten or more. The study tagged each TCR cDNA molecule with a unique molecular identifier. TCRdb redid the calling of the 5' RACE reads with MiXCR, one entry per CDR3 protein. Among around 48,000 distinct CDR3 sequences listed, approximately 5% were seen once. This sample's time point: sample taken at primary tumor resection. Untreated early-stage non-small cell lung cancer patients, 70 to 85 in total, were the donors. This sample is part of a study of spatial heterogeneity in lung cancer. Study in general: Unique TCR and UMI combinations averaged more than ten appearances each in raw reads.

The CDR3 runs to 16 residues. The V gene's germline CDR1 is SGHRS and CDR2 YFSETQ. The V gene lost 4 bases and the J gene lost 0 bases, with 16 bases spanning the gap. The sequencing here drew on PBMCs, taken at surgery. This sequence was found in a male donor with early-stage non-small cell lung cancer. V is TRBV5-1 and J is TRBJ2-5; D possibly corresponds to TRBD2 (6 bases). The CDR3 is CASSAGLPKYQETQYF. The CDR3 DNA follows: TGCGCCAGCAGCGCGGGACTTCCCAAGTACCAAGAGACCCAGTACTTC.